The 29 T cell receptor beta chains below all came from one sample that was sequenced in a study of technical replicates of blood from a few donors. The repertoire was sequenced with immunoSEQ multiplex PCR; TCRdb's copy has only in-frame clones and lacks some. The data show tens of thousands of clones, around nine tenths seen once. Sequencing was done on a sample of T cells isolated from PBMCs. Receptor source: a human donor in good health.

This chain joins TRBV27 and TRBJ2-2, with TRBD2 matching 9 bases. V trimming: 0 bases; J trimming: 1 base; junction bases outside the gene matches: 0. Germline CDR1 reads MNHEY; CDR2 reads SMNVEV (reference sequence). This CDR3 comprises 16 residues. The CDR3 loop reads CASSLSSGGNTGELFF. DNA of the CDR3: TGTGCCAGCAGTTTATCTAGCGGGGGGAACACCGGGGAGCTGTTTTTT.

The rearrangement joins TRBV9 to TRBJ2-7; TRBD2 might be the D (5 bases). Trimming stripped 0 bases from V and 1 base from J, with 11 bases between. Looked up from germline, CDR1 is SGDLS and CDR2 is YYNGEE. The CDR3 has 15 amino acids. The CDR3 sequence is CASSVASGESYEQYF. The CDR3 DNA follows: TGTGCCAGCAGCGTAGCGTCCGGGGAGTCCTACGAGCAGTACTTC.

The chain uses TRBV5-8 and TRBJ1-6; 9 positions agree with TRBD1. This CDR3 contains 16 residues. Germline lookup yields CDR1 SGHTS and CDR2 YDEGEE. Trimming removed 4 bases from V and 7 bases from J; junction bases left unmatched: 9. The CDR3 sequence is CASSQQGARWNSPLHF. For the CDR3, the DNA is TGTGCCAGCAGCCAACAGGGGGCGCGGTGGAATTCACCCCTCCACTTT.

V and J are TRBV7-9 and TRBJ2-3; TRBD2 matches 8 bases. The V gene end was trimmed by 7 bases and the J gene end by 14 bases; junction bases not matched to a gene: 11. The CDR3 loop spans 12 amino acids. Germline CDR1 is SEHNR and CDR2 is FQNEAQ (reference sequence). The CDR3 sequence is CASTTGGATLYF. CDR3 nucleotides: TGTGCCAGCACCACGGGGGGGGCGACTTTGTATTTT.

The chain carries TRBV11-3 and TRBJ1-3; D not certain. The CDR3 totals 15 residues. V lost 0 bases and J 0 bases, leaving 6 bases between the germline ends. The V gene's germline CDR1 is SGHNT and CDR2 YENEEA. This CDR3 is CASSLDGHSGNTIYF. Written as DNA, the CDR3 is TGTGCCAGCAGCTTAGATGGCCACTCTGGAAACACCATATATTTT.

This chain connects TRBV28 to TRBJ2-1; D is possibly TRBD2 (6 bases). V dropped 3 bases and J dropped 2 bases, with 14 bases sitting between them. Germline CDR1 MDHEN, CDR2 SYDVKM. The CDR3 sequence is 16 residues long. The CDR3 nucleotides read TGTGCCAGCAGTTTTTTATCTAGCGAAACCTACAATGAGCAGTTCTTC. Amino acids: CASSFLSSETYNEQFF.

The V gene is TRBV6-1, the J gene TRBJ2-7, with D unresolved. Looked up from germline, CDR1 is MNHNS and CDR2 is SASEGT. The length of the CDR3 is 13 residues. Between the trimmed V and J ends, which lost 6 bases and 1 base, there was a span of 10 bases. The CDR3 sequence: CASRVTGSYEQYF. DNA of the CDR3: TGTGCCAGCAGGGTCACGGGTTCCTACGAGCAGTACTTC.

This clone was seen a single time. The rearrangement uses TRBV19 and TRBJ2-1; 7 bases align to TRBD2. Trimming removed 7 bases from V and 5 bases from J; junction bases left unmatched: 14. The CDR3 sequence is 16 residues long. The germline V gene encodes CDR1 LNHDA and CDR2 SQIVND (reference sequence). The CDR3 nucleotides are TGTGCCAGTACTGGCTGGGGACTAAGTTTAGACAATGAGCAGTTCTTC. This sequence encodes CASTGWGLSLDNEQFF.

This chain uses TRBV9 with TRBJ1-3; D gene uncertain. The V gene lost 3 bases and the J gene lost 0 bases, with 10 bases spanning the gap. Germline V gene sequence: CDR1 SGDLS, CDR2 YYNGEE. The CDR3 loop spans 15 amino acids. Written as DNA, the CDR3 is TGTGCCAGCAGCGCCCAGTTAACCTCTGGAAACACCATATATTTT. It is translated as CASSAQLTSGNTIYF.

This clone has a single count. The rearrangement uses TRBV6-1 and TRBJ2-7, with D possibly TRBD1 on 6 matching bases. The CDR3 totals 13 residues. Germline V gives CDR1 MNHNS, CDR2 SASEGT. V was shortened by 7 bases and J by 5 bases, with 15 bases between the two germline ends. The CDR3 coding sequence is TGTGCCAGCAAGCTTGGACAGATCGACGAGCAGTACTTC. Translating gives CASKLGQIDEQYF.

This CDR3 is CASRGRVYTGELFF. CDR3 sequence (DNA): TGTGCCAGTAGGGGGCGGGTCTATACCGGGGAGCTGTTTTTT. This rearrangement joins TRBV6-5 to TRBJ2-2, with TRBD1 matching over 7 bases. In germline, CDR1 is MNHEY, CDR2 SVGAGI. V shed 9 bases and J 5 bases; nucleotides not matched to a gene: 9. CDR3 size: 14 residues.

This chain links TRBV13 with TRBJ2-5, with 8 bases aligning to TRBD1. Trimming removed 4 bases from V and 5 bases from J; junction bases left unmatched: 15. Germline lookup yields CDR1 PRHDT and CDR2 FYEKMQ (reference sequence). The CDR3 loop spans 17 amino acids. DNA of the CDR3: TGTGCCAGCAGCTCAAGGCGGCAGGGGGCGCTTCAGGAGACCCAGTACTTC. Encoded protein: CASSSRRQGALQETQYF.

The chain is built from TRBV27 and TRBJ1-5, with D possibly TRBD1 on 5 matching bases. Trimming removed 6 bases from V and 3 bases from J, with 12 bases in between. CDR1 and CDR2 (germline): MNHEY, SMNVEV (reference sequence). The CDR3 is 14 residues long. The chain's CDR3 is CASRAQVDNQPQHF. The CDR3 DNA reads TGTGCCAGCAGGGCACAGGTGGACAATCAGCCCCAGCATTTT.

The chain recombines TRBV25-1 with TRBJ1-2; 7 bases map to TRBD1. The junction had 9 bases not matched to a gene; V was cut back by 2 bases and J by 9 bases. CDR3 length: 14 residues. The V gene's germline CDR1 is MGHDK and CDR2 SYGVNS. The CDR3 here is CASSEQGEVRSYTF. For the CDR3, the DNA is TGTGCCAGCAGTGAACAGGGGGAGGTTAGGAGCTACACCTTC.

This clone appeared once. This chain connects TRBV4-2 to TRBJ1-1; 8 positions agree with TRBD1. CDR1 and CDR2 (germline): LGHNA, YNFKEQ. V lost 1 base to trimming and J lost 0 bases; unmatched junction nucleotides: 1. The CDR3 runs 15 residues. This CDR3 reads CASSQGQGMNTEAFF. Here the CDR3 DNA reads TGTGCCAGCAGCCAAGGACAGGGGATGAACACTGAAGCTTTCTTT.

This chain connects TRBV6-5 to TRBJ2-3; 9 bases agree with TRBD2. CDR1 MNHEY and CDR2 SVGAGI come from the germline V gene. The CDR3 runs to 16 residues. J was trimmed by 3 bases and V by 4 bases; bases with no gene match: 8. CDR3 sequence reads: CASSFIGLANTDTQYF. The DNA of the CDR3 is TGTGCCAGCAGTTTTATAGGACTAGCGAATACAGATACGCAGTATTTT.

The chain is built from TRBV2 and TRBJ1-5; TRBD1 aligns across 8 bases. The CDR3 extends over 15 amino acids. V gave up 4 bases and J gave up 2 bases; unmatched junction bases: 4. Germline-derived CDR1 and CDR2 are SNHLY and FYNNEI. CDR3 nucleotides: TGTGCCAGCAGTGTCGACAGGGGAGGCAATCAGCCCCAGCATTTT. This translates into CASSVDRGGNQPQHF.

V gene TRBV27 combines with J gene TRBJ2-7; D may be TRBD1 (5 bases). Trimming took off 3 bases at V and 3 bases at J, with 12 bases between the two ends. The CDR3 runs 14 residues. CDR1 is MNHEY and CDR2 is SMNVEV in the germline V gene (reference sequence). In DNA form, the CDR3 reads TGTGCCAGCAGTTTTGGGGCAGGAGACTACGAGCAGTACTTC. Its protein product is CASSFGAGDYEQYF.

This clone was detected only once. The chain carries TRBV6-5 and TRBJ2-1; possibly TRBD2 for D (6 bases). V lost 6 bases, J lost 9 bases, and 15 bases lay in between. CDR3 length: 13 residues. CDR1 and CDR2 (germline): MNHEY, SVGAGI. The CDR3 DNA is TGTGCCAGCAGCTGGCGGGGCGGACCTGAGCAGTTCTTC. The encoded protein is CASSWRGGPEQFF.

The V gene is TRBV29-1, the J gene TRBJ2-7; 8 bases line up with TRBD1. V gave up 6 bases and J gave up 7 bases; unmatched junction bases: 17. The CDR3 runs 15 residues. Germline V gene data show CDR1 as SQVTM and CDR2 as ANQGSEA. CDR3 nucleotide sequence: TGCAGCGTAAGGGAAGACAGGGGAGGTGTTGGGGAGCAGTACTTC. Protein sequence: CSVREDRGGVGEQYF.

The chain has TRBV7-3 and TRBJ1-1; D is perhaps TRBD1 (5 bases). The CDR3 consists of 15 residues. The V and J ends lost 1 base and 2 bases respectively, with 11 bases between them. CDR1 SGHTA and CDR2 FQGTGA come from the germline V gene. The CDR3 loop is CASSLIRGSNTEAFF. The CDR3 nucleotides read TGTGCCAGCAGCTTAATAAGGGGCAGTAACACTGAAGCTTTCTTT.

This chain joins TRBV7-9 and TRBJ2-2; TRBD1 matches at 7 bases. The CDR3 contains 15 residues. From germline, CDR1 is SEHNR and CDR2 FQNEAQ (reference sequence). V lost 6 bases, J lost 4 bases, and 8 bases stayed unmatched. CDR3 sequence (DNA): TGTGCCAGCAGGAACACAGGGGCGAGCACCGGGGAGCTGTTTTTT. Protein: CASRNTGASTGELFF.

The CDR3 DNA is TGTGCCAGCAGTTTAGGGTCAGCACTAGATCCAGATACGCAGTATTTT. Amino acids: CASSLGSALDPDTQYF. The chain recombines TRBV28 with TRBJ2-3, with D tentatively TRBD2 (5 bases). Deletions cut 2 bases from V and 4 bases from J, with 16 bases between. Per germline, CDR1 MDHEN and CDR2 SYDVKM. CDR3 length: 16 amino acids.

The rearrangement links TRBV2 to TRBJ1-5; possibly TRBD1 for D (5 bases). V was trimmed by 4 bases and J by 9 bases, leaving 10 bases between them. The CDR3 loop spans 12 amino acids. CDR1 is SNHLY, CDR2 FYNNEI, per germline. DNA for the CDR3: TGTGCCAGCAGTGCGGCGGGACGGCCCCAGCATTTT. It encodes CASSAAGRPQHF.

This clone has only one observation. The genes are TRBV9 and TRBJ1-5; 9 nucleotides line up with TRBD1. Losses at the gene ends were 2 bases for V and 6 bases for J; bases not matched to a gene: 3. The CDR3 is 14 residues long. Germline assignment: CDR1 SGDLS and CDR2 YYNGEE. The CDR3 coding sequence is TGTGCCAGCAGCGTGGGACAGGGCCGTCAGCCCCAGCATTTT. It specifies CASSVGQGRQPQHF.

The chain employs TRBV6-5 and TRBJ2-7; weak D call: TRBD1 (6 bases). CDR3 length: 15 residues. CDR1 MNHEY and CDR2 SVGAGI come from the germline V gene. Trimming stripped 0 bases from V and 5 bases from J, with 14 bases between. CDR3 loop: CASSYSIQGQDEQYF. For the CDR3, the DNA is TGTGCCAGCAGTTACTCGATTCAGGGGCAAGACGAGCAGTACTTC.

This chain links TRBV5-1 with TRBJ2-5; D call uncertain. Germline V gene sequence: CDR1 SGHRS, CDR2 YFSETQ. The CDR3 length is 14 residues. Trimming stripped 1 base from V and 1 base from J, with 8 bases between. The CDR3 bases are TGCGCCAGCAGCTTGCAACAGACCCAAGAGACCCAGTACTTC. Translation gives CASSLQQTQETQYF.

The V and J genes are TRBV2 and TRBJ2-2; 10 bases are shared with TRBD2. The CDR3 totals 16 residues. Germline lookup yields CDR1 SNHLY and CDR2 FYNNEI. J lost 0 bases, V lost 4 bases, and 2 bases had no gene match. CDR3 sequence (DNA): TGTGCCAGCAGTGGGACTAGCGGAGCGAACACCGGGGAGCTGTTTTTT. As protein: CASSGTSGANTGELFF.

The rearrangement joins TRBV5-1 to TRBJ2-7, with 7 bases matching TRBD2. The trim removed 0 bases at V and 0 bases at J, leaving 3 bases unmatched. Per the germline V gene, CDR1 is SGHRS and CDR2 is YFSETQ. The CDR3 extends over 15 amino acids. The CDR3 loop is CASSLVSGGSYEQYF. The CDR3 DNA is TGCGCCAGCAGCTTGGTGTCGGGGGGCTCCTACGAGCAGTACTTC.